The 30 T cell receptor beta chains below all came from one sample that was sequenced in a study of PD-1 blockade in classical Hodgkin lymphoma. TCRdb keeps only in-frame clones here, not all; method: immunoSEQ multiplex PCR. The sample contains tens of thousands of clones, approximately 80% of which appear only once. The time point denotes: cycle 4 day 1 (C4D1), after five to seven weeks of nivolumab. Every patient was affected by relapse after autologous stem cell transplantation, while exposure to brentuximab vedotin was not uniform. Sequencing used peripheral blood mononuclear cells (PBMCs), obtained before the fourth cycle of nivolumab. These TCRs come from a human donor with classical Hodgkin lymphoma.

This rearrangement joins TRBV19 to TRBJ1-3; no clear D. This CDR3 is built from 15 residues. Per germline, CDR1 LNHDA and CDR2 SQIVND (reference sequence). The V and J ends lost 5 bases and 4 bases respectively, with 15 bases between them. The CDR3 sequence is CASSWGPSGGNTIYF. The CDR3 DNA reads TGTGCCAGTAGTTGGGGTCCCTCTGGGGGAAACACCATATATTTT.

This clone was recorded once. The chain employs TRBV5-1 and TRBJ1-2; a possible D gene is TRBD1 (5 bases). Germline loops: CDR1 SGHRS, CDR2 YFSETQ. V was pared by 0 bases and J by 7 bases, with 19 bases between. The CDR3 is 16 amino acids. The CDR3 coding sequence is TGCGCCAGCAGCTTGGCCTCTTGGGCCCAGGGAAGTGGCTACACCTTC. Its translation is CASSLASWAQGSGYTF.

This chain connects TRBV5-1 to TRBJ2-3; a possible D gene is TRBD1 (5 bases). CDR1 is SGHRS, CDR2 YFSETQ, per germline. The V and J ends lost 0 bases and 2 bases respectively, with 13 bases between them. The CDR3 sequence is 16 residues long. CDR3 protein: CASSLVGRDYTDTQYF. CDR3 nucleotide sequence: TGCGCCAGCAGCTTGGTAGGCAGGGATTACACAGATACGCAGTATTTT.

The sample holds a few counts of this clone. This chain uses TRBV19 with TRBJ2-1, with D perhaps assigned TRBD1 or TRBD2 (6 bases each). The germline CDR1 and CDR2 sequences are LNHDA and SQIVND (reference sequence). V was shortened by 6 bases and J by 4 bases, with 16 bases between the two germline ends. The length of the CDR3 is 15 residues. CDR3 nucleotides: TGTGCCAGTAGCTTCAGGGGAGGCGGGTACAATGAGCAGTTCTTC. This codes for CASSFRGGGYNEQFF.

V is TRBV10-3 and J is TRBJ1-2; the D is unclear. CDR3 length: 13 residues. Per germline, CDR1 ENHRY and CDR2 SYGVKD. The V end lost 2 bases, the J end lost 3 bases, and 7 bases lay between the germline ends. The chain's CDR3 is CAISEARDYGYTF. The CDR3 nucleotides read TGTGCCATCAGTGAGGCCAGAGACTATGGCTACACCTTC.

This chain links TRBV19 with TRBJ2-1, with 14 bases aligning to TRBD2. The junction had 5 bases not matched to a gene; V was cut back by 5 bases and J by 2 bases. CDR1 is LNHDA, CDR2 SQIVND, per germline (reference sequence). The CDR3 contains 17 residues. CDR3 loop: CASSLGTSGSPYNEQFF. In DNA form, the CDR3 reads TGTGCCAGTAGTCTTGGGACTAGCGGGAGTCCCTACAATGAGCAGTTCTTC.

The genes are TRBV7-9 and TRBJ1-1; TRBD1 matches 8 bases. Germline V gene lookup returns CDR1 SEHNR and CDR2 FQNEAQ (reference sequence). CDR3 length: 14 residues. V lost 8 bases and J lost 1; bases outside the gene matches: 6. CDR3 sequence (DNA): TGTGCCAGCGGGACCAGGGGGCGGAACACTGAAGCTTTCTTT. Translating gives CASGTRGRNTEAFF.

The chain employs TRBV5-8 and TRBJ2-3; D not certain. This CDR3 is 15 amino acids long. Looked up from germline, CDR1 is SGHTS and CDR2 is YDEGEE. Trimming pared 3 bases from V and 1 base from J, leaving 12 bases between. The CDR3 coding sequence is TGTGCCAGCAGCTCCTTAGCCGTCGGCACAGATACGCAGTATTTT. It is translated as CASSSLAVGTDTQYF.

This CDR3 is CASSAPGQGFSYEQYF. In nucleotides, the CDR3 is TGTGCCAGCAGCGCCCCGGGACAGGGTTTCTCCTACGAGCAGTACTTC. The rearrangement uses TRBV9 and TRBJ2-7; TRBD1 aligns across 9 bases. The V and J ends lost 3 bases and 0 bases, in that order; junction bases with no gene match: 7. CDR1 and CDR2 from the germline V gene are SGDLS and YYNGEE. CDR3 length equals 16 residues.

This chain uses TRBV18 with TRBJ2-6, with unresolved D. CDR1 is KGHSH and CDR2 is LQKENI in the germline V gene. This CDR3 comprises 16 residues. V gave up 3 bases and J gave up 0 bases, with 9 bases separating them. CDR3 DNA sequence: TGTGCCAGCTCACCCTTTAGGTTCTCTGGGGCCAACGTCCTGACTTTC. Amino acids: CASSPFRFSGANVLTF. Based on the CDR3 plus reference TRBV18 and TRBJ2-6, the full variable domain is NAGVMQNPRHLVRRRGQEARLRCSPMKGHSHVYWYRQLPEEGLKFMVYLQKENIIDESGMPKERFSAEFPKEGPSILRIQQVVRGDSAAYFCASSPFRFSGANVLTFGAGSRLTVL.

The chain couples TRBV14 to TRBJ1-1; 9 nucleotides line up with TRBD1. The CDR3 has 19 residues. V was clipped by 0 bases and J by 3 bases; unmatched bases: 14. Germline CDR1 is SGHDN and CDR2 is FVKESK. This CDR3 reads CASSQDPIEQGARDTEAFF. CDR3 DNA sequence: TGTGCCAGCAGCCAAGACCCTATAGAACAGGGGGCGCGTGACACTGAAGCTTTCTTT.

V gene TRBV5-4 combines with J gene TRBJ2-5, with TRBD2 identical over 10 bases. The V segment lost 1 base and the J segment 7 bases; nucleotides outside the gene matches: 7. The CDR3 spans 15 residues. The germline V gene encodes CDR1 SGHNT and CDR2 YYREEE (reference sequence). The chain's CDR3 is CASSLRTSGSVTQYF. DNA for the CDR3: TGTGCCAGCAGCTTGAGGACTAGCGGAAGTGTGACCCAGTACTTC.

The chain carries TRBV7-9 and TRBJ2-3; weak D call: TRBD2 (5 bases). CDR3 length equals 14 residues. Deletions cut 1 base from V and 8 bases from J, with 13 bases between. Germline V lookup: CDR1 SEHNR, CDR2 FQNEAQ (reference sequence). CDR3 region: CASSLGETLGTQYF. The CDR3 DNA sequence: TGTGCCAGCAGCTTAGGGGAGACTCTCGGTACGCAGTATTTT.

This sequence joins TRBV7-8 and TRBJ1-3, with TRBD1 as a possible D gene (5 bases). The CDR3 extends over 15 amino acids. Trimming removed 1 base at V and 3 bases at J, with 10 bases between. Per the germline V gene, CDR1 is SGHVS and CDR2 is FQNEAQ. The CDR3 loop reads CASSLGGTVGNTIYF. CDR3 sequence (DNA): TGTGCCAGCAGCTTAGGGGGGACGGTTGGAAACACCATATATTTT. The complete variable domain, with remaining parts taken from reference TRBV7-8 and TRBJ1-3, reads GAGVSQSPRYKVAKRGQDVALRCDPISGHVSLFWYQQALGQGPEFLTYFQNEAQLDKSGLPSDRFFAERPEGSVSTLKIQRTQQEDSAVYLCASSLGGTVGNTIYFGEGSWLTVV.

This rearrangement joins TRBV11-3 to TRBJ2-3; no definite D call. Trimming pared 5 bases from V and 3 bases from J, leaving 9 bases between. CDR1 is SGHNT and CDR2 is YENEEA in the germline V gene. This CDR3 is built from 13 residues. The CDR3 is CASSRQGTDTQYF. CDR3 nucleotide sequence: TGTGCCAGCAGCCGACAAGGAACAGATACGCAGTATTTT.

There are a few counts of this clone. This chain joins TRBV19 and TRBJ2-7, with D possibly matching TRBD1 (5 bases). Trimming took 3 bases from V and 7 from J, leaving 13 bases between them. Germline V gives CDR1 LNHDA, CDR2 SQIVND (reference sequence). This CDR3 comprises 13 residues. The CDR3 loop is CASSIRTQGEQYF. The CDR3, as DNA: TGTGCCAGTAGTATCCGGACCCAGGGAGAGCAGTACTTC.

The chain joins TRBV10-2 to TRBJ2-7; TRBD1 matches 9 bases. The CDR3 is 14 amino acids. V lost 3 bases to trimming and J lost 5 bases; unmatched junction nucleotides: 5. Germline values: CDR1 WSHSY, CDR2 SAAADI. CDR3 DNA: TGCGCCAGCAGTGAAAGGGACAGGGTCGACGAGCAGTACTTC. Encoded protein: CASSERDRVDEQYF.

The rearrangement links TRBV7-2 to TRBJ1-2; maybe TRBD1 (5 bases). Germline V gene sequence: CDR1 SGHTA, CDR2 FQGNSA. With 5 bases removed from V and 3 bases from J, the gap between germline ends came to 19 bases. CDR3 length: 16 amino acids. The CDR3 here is CASSLNGAGVDYGYTF. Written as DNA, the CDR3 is TGTGCCAGCAGCCTCAATGGGGCGGGGGTGGACTATGGCTACACCTTC.

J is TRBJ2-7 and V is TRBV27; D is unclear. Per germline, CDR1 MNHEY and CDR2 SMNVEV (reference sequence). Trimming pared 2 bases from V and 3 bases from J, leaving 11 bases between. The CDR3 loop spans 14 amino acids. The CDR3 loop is CASSLNSAHYEQYF. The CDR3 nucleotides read TGTGCCAGCAGTTTAAACTCGGCCCACTACGAGCAGTACTTC.

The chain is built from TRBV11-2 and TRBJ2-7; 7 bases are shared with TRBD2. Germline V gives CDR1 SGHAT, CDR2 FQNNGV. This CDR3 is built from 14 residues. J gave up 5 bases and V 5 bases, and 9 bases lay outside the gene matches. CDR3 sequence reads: CASSIQLASNEQYF. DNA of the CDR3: TGTGCCAGCAGCATCCAACTAGCGTCGAACGAGCAGTACTTC.

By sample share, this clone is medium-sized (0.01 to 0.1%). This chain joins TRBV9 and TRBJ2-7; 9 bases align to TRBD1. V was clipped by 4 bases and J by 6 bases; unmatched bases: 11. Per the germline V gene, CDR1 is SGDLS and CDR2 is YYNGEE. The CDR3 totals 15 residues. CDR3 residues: CASSSPPGQGGEQYF. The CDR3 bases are TGTGCCAGCAGCTCTCCTCCGGGACAGGGTGGCGAGCAGTACTTC.

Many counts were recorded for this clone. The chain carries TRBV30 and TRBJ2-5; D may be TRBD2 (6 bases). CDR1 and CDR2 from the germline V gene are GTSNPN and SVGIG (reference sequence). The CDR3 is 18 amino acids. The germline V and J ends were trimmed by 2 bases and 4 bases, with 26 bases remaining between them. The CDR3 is CAWSLQWATRTLGETQYF. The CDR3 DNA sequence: TGTGCCTGGAGTCTCCAGTGGGCGACTAGAACTTTGGGAGAGACCCAGTACTTC.

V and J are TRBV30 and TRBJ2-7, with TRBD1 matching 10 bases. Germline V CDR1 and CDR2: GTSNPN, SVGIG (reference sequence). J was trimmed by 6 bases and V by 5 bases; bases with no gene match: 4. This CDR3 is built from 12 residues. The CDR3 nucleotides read TGTGCCTGGGCCGGGACAGGGGTCGAGCAGTACTTC. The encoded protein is CAWAGTGVEQYF.

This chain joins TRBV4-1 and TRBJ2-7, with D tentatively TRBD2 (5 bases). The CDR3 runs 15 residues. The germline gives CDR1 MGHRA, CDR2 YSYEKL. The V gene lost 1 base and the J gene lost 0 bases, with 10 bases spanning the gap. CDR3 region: CASSQGAGISYEQYF. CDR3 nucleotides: TGCGCCAGCAGCCAAGGAGCCGGGATCTCCTACGAGCAGTACTTC.

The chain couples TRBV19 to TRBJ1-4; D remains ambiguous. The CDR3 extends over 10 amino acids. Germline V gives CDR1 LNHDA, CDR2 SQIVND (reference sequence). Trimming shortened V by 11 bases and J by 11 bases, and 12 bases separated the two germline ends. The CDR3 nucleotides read TGTGCCCTCCCTATACCGAAACTGTTTTTT. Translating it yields CALPIPKLFF.

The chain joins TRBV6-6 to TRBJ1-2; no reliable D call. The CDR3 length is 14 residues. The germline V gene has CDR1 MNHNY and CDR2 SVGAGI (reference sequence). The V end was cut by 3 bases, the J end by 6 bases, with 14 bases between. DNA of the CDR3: TGTGCCAGCAGTTATGTGGCAGGCGATAATGGCTACACCTTC. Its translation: CASSYVAGDNGYTF.

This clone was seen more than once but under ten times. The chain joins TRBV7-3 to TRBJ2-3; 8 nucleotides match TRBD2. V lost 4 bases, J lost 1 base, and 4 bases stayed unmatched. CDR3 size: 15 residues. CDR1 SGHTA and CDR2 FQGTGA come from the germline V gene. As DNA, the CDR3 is TGTGCCAGCAGCTCCTTCGGGGGGGGCACAGATACGCAGTATTTT. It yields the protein CASSSFGGGTDTQYF. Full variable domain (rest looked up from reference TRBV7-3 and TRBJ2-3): GAGVSQTPSNKVTEKGKYVELRCDPISGHTALYWYRQSLGQGPEFLIYFQGTGAADDSGLPNDRFFAVRPEGSVSTLKIQRTERGDSAVYLCASSSFGGGTDTQYFGPGTRLTVL.

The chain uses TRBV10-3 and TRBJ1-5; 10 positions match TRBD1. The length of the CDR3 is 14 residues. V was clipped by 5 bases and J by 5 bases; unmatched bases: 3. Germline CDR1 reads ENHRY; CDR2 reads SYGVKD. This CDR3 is CAISPGQGYQPQHF. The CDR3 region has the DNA TGTGCCATCAGTCCGGGACAGGGGTATCAGCCCCAGCATTTT.

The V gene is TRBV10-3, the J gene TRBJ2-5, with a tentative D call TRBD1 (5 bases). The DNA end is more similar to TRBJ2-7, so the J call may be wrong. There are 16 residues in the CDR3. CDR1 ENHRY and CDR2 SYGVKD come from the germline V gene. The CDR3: CAISGGVGQGLIEQYF. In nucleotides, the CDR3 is TGTGCCATCAGTGGAGGTGTGGGGCAGGGCTTGATCGAGCAGTACTTC.

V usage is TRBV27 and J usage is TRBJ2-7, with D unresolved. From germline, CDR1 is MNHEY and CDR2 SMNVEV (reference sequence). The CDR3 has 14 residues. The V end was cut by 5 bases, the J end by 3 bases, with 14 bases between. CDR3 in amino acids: CASSLPGRNYEQYF. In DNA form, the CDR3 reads TGTGCCAGCAGTCTCCCAGGTCGGAACTACGAGCAGTACTTC.